This T cell receptor (beta chain) emerged from a study of T-cell memory formation after mild COVID-19. For this clonotype: Its antigen is unknown.

The TCR alpha and TCR beta cDNA libraries, bearing sample barcodes and UMIs, were generated by 5'RACE using constant-segment primers. TCRdb itself ran the 5' RACE reads through MiXCR, one entry per CDR3 protein. The repertoire includes roughly 560,000 distinct CDR3 sequences, 20% of them detected once, and around an eighth sits in the top ten. Germline CDR1 SGHRS, CDR2 YFSETQ. This CDR3 has 17 amino acids. The V end was cut by 4 bases, the J end by 6 bases, with 25 bases between. Findings and caveats of the study: Cross-reactive memory apparently joined, as some responding clones appeared in pre-infection memory.

This TCR was recovered from an adult woman who had mild COVID-19 (a few samples of this study predate the infection). Cell type and time point are not known. The chain recombines TRBV5-1 with TRBJ1-1, with D hard to call. The sample was PBMCs or a T cell subset sorted from them (not recorded which). The CDR3 loop is CASSVALASKNGPEAFF. The DNA for the CDR3 is TGCGCCAGCAGCGTGGCCCTGGCGTCGAAAAACGGACCTGAAGCTTTCTTT.